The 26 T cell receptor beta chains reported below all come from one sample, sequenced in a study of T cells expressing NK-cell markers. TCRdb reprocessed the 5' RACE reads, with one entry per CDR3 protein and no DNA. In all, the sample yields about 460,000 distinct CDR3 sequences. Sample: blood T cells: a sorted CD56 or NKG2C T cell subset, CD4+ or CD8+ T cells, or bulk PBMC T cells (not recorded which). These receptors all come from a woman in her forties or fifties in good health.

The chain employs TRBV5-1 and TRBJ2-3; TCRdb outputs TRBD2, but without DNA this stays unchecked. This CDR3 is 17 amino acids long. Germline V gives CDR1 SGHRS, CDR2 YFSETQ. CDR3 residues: CASSPWELAGSSDTQYF.

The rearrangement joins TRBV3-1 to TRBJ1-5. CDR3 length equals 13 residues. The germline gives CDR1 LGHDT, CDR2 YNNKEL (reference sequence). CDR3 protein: CASSRYGNQPQHF.

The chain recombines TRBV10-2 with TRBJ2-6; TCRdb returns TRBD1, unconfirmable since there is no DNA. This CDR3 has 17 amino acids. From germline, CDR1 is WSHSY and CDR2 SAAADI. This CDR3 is CAGKEGGPFAGANFLTF.

CDR3: CASSRTSGMSDTQYF. The gene calls are TRBV5-1 and TRBJ2-3; without DNA, the TCRdb call of TRBD2 cannot be checked. Germline CDR1 SGHRS, CDR2 YFSETQ. The CDR3 sequence is 15 residues long.

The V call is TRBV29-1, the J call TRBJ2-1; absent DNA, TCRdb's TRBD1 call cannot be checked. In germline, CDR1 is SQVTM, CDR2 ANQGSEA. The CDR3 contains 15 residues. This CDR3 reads CSVYSGGVSYNEQFF.

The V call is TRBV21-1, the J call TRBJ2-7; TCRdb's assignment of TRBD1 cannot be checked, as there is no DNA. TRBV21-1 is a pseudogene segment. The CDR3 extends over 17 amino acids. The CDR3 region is CASSKPAGTPSSYEQYF.

The CDR3 loop reads CASSESSGIYF. This chain links TRBV25-1 with TRBJ2-5; TCRdb returns TRBD2, unconfirmable since there is no DNA. In germline, CDR1 is MGHDK, CDR2 SYGVNS. CDR3 length: 11 amino acids.

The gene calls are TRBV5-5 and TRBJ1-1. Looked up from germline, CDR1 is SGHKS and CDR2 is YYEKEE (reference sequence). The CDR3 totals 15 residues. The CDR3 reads CASSPTELRTTEAFF. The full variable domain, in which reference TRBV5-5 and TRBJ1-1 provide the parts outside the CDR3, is DAGVTQSPTHLIKTRGQQVTLRCSPISGHKSVSWYQQVLGQGPQFIFQYYEKEERGRGNFPDRFSARQFPNYSSELNVNALLLGDSALYLCASSPTELRTTEAFFGQGTRLTVV.

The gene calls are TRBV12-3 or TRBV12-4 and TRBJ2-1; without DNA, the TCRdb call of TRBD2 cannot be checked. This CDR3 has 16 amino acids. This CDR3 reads CASAGLAGVGYNEQFF.

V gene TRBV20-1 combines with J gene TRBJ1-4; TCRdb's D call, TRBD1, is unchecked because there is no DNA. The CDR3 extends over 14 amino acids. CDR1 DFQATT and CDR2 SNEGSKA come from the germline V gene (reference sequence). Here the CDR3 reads CSASRDATNEKLFF.

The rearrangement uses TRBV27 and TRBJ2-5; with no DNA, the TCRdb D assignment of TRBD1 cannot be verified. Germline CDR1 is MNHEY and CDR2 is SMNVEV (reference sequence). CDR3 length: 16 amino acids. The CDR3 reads CASSQWEDRTTETQYF.

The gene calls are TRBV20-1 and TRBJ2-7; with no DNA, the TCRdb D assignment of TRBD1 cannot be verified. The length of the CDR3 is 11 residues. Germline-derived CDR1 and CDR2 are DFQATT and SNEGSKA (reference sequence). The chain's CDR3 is CSARVGGQQYF.

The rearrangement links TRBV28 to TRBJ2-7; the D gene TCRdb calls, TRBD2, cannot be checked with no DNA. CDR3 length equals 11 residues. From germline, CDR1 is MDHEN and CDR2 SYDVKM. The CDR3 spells CASRSSGKGYF.

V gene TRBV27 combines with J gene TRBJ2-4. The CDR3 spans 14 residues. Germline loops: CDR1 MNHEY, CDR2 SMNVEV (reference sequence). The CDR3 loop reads CASSFREAKNIQYF.

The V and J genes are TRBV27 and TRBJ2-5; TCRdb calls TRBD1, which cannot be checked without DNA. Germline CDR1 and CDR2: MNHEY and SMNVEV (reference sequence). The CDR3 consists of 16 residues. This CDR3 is CASSSQGAHSQETQYF.

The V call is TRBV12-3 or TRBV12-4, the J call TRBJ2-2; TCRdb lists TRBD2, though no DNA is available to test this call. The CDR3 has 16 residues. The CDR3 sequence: CASSFASGTQTGELFF.

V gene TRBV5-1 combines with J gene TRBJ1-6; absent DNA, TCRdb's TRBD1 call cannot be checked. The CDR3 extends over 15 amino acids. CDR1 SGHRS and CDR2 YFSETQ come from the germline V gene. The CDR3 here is CASSSGQGAHSPLHF.

The CDR3 sequence is CASSQEGGTGAFF. The chain uses TRBV4-1 and TRBJ1-1. The CDR3 extends over 13 amino acids. CDR1 is MGHRA, CDR2 YSYEKL, per germline.

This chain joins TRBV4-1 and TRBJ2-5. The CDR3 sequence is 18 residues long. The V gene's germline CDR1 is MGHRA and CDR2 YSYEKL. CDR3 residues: CASSQDSAGGANQETQYF.

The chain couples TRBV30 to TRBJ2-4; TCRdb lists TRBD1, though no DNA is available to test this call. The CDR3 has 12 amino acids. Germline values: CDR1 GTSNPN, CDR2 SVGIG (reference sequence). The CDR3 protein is CAWRPHTDIQYF.

CDR3 loop: CASSLHRSTPSPSDTQYF. The rearrangement links TRBV5-1 to TRBJ2-3; lacking DNA, the TRBD1 call made by TCRdb goes unchecked. This CDR3 spans 18 amino acids. Germline CDR1 is SGHRS and CDR2 is YFSETQ.

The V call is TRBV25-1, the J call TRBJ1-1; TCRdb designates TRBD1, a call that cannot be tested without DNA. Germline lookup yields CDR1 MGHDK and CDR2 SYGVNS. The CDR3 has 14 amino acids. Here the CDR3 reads CASIPGPKNTEAFF.

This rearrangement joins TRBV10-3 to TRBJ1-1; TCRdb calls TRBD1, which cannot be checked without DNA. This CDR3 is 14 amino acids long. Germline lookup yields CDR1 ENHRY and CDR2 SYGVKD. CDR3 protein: CAISPQGPDTEAFF.

CDR3 sequence reads: CSASGRVYNEQFF. The V call is TRBV20-1, the J call TRBJ2-1; TCRdb gives TRBD2 as the D gene, but with no DNA this cannot be confirmed. Germline V gene data show CDR1 as DFQATT and CDR2 as SNEGSKA (reference sequence). The CDR3 has 13 residues.

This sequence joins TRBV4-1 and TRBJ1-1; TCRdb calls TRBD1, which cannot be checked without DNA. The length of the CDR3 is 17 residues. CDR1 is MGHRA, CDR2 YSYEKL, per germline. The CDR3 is CASSPPGGAPRSTEAFF.

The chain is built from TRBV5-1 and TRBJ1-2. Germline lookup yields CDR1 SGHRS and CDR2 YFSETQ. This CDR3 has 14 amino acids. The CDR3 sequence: CASSLGQSLRGYTF.